The source of this T cell receptor (beta chain) is a study of neurological immune-mediated disorders. Study-wide results and limits: The absence of shared CDR3 amino acid sequences among expanded clones across subjects suggests private repertoires in all groups.

This clonotype was recorded at least ten times. No antigen is known for it. The cDNA came from 5'RACE, which used 10-nucleotide random UMIs. TCRdb passed the 5' RACE reads through MiXCR, listing each CDR3 protein once. Among roughly 74,000 distinct CDR3 sequences listed, 4% to 6% were seen once. The receptor was isolated from a man in his late teens or twenties with multiple sclerosis. What was sequenced was PBMCs.

The CDR3 reads CASSHTSGRRTDTQYF. The CDR3, as DNA: TGTGCCAGCAGCCACACTAGCGGGAGGCGCACAGATACGCAGTATTTT. The chain carries TRBV7-2 and TRBJ2-3; TRBD2 matches 12 bases. CDR3 size: 16 residues. J lost 1 base, V lost 5 bases, and 4 bases had no gene match. In germline, CDR1 is SGHTA, CDR2 FQGNSA.